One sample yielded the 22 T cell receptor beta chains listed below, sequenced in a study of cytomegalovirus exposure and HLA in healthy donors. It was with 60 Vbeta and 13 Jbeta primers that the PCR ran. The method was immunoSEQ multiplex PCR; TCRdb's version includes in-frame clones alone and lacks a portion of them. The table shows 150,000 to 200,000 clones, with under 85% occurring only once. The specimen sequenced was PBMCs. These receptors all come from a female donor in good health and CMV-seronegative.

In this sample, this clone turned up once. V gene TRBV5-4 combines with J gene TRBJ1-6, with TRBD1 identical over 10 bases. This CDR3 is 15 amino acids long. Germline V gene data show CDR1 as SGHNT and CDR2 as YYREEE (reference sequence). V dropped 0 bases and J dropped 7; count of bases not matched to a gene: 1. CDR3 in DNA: TGTGCCAGCAGCTTGGGGACAGGGGGGAATTCACCCCTCCACTTT. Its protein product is CASSLGTGGNSPLHF.

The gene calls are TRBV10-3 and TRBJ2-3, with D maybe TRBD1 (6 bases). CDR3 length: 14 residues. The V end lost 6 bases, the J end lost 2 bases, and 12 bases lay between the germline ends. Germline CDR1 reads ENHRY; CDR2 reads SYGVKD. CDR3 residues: CAISPGQDTDTQYF. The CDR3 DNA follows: TGTGCCATCAGCCCGGGACAAGACACAGATACGCAGTATTTT.

CDR3: CSVELNRVGGYTF. In nucleotides, the CDR3 is TGCAGCGTTGAATTGAACAGGGTGGGTGGCTACACCTTC. The chain joins TRBV29-1 to TRBJ1-2; D is perhaps TRBD1 (6 bases). The CDR3 spans 13 residues. Germline V gene data show CDR1 as SQVTM and CDR2 as ANQGSEA. V lost 2 bases, J lost 7 bases, and 14 bases lay in between.

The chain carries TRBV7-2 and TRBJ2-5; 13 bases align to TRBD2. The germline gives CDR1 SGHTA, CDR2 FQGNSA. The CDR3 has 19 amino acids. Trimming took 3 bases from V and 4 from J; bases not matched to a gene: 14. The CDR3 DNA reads TGTGCCAGCAGCTTGCTCCGGACTAGCGGGAGAGGGGTTGTAGAGACCCAGTACTTC. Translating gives CASSLLRTSGRGVVETQYF. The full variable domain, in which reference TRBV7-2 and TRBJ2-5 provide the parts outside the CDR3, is GAGVSQSPSNKVTEKGKDVELRCDPISGHTALYWYRQSLGQGLEFLIYFQGNSAPDKSGLPSDRFSAERTGGSVSTLTIQRTQQEDSAVYLCASSLLRTSGRGVVETQYFGPGTRLLVL.

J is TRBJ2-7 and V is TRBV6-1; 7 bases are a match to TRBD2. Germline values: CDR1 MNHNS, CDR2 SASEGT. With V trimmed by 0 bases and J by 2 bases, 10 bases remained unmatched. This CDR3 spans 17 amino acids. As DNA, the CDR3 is TGTGCCAGCAGTGAAGCGGGAGGGCGGGGTCGCGCCTACGAGCAGTACTTC. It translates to CASSEAGGRGRAYEQYF.

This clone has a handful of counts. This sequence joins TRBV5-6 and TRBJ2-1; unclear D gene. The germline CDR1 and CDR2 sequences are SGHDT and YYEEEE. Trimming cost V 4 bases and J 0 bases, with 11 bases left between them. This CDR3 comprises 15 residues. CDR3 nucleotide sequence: TGTGCCAGCAGCCCGTACTTAATCTCCTACAATGAGCAGTTCTTC. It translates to CASSPYLISYNEQFF.

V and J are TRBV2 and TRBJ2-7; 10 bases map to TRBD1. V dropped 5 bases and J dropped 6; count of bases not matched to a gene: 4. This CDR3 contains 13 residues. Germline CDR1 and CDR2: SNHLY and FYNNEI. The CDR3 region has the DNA TGTGCCAGCAGTCTAGGGACAGGGGCCGAGCAGTACTTC. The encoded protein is CASSLGTGAEQYF.

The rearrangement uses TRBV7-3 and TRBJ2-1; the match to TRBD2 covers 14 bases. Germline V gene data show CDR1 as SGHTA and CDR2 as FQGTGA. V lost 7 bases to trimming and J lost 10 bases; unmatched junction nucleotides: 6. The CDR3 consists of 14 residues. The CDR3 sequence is CASKGLAGVGEQFF. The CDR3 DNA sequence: TGTGCCAGCAAGGGACTAGCGGGAGTAGGAGAGCAGTTCTTC.

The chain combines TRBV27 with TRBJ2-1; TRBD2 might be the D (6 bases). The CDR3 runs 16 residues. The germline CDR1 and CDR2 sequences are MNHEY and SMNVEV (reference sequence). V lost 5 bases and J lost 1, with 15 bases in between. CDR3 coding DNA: TGTGCCAGCAGTCTCGGGACTCCGCAATCCTACAATGAGCAGTTCTTC. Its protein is CASSLGTPQSYNEQFF.

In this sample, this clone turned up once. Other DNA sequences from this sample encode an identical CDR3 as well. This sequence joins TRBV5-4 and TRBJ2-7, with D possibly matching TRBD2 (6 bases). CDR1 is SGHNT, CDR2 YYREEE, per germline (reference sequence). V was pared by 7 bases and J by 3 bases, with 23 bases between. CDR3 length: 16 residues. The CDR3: CASAPGILGGRYEQYF. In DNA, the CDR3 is TGTGCCAGCGCGCCAGGTATTCTCGGGGGACGCTACGAGCAGTACTTC.

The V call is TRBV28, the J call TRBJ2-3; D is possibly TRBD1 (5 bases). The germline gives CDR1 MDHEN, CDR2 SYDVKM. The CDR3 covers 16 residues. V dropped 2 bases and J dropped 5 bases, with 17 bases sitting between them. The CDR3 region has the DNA TGTGCCAGCAGTTTAGAAGCAGGGTCCGGCGGAGATACGCAGTATTTT. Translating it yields CASSLEAGSGGDTQYF.

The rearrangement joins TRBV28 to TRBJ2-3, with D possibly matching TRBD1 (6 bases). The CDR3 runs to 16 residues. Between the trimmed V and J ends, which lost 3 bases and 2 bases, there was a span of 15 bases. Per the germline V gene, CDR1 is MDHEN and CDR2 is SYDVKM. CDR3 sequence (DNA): TGTGCCAGCAGTTTCAGGGGCCCTACCCTCACAGATACGCAGTATTTT. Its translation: CASSFRGPTLTDTQYF.

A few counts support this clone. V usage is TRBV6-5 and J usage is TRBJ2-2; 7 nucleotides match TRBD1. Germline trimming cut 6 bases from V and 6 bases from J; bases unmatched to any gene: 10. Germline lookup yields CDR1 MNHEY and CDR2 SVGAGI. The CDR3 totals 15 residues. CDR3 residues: CASRGTERAAGELFF. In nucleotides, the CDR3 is TGTGCCAGCAGGGGGACAGAGAGGGCCGCCGGGGAGCTGTTTTTT.

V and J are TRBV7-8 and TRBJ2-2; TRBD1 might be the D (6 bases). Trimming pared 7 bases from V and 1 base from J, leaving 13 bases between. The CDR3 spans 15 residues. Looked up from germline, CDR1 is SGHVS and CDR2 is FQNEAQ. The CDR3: CASTLRGWNTGELFF. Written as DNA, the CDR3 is TGTGCCAGCACGCTAAGGGGGTGGAACACCGGGGAGCTGTTTTTT.

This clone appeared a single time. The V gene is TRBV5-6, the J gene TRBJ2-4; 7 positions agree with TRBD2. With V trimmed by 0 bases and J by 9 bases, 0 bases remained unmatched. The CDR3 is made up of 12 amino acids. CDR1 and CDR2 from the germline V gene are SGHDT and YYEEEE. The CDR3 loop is CASSLGGGIQYF. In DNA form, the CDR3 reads TGTGCCAGCAGCTTGGGCGGGGGCATTCAGTACTTC.

The CDR3 is CSVPNVGQGNREQYF. The CDR3, as DNA: TGCAGCGTGCCAAACGTAGGACAGGGTAACCGCGAGCAGTACTTC. J is TRBJ2-7 and V is TRBV29-1; TRBD1 matches 8 bases. Unmatched junction bases numbered 16, after V lost 6 bases and J lost 6 bases. The CDR3 consists of 15 residues. CDR1 and CDR2 (germline): SQVTM, ANQGSEA.

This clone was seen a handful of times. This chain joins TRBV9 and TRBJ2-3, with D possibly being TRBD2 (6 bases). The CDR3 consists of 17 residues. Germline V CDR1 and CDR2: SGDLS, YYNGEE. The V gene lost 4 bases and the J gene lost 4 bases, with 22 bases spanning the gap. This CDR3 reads CASSPVGGLTGADTQYF. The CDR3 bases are TGTGCCAGCAGCCCAGTCGGGGGACTGACGGGCGCAGATACGCAGTATTTT.

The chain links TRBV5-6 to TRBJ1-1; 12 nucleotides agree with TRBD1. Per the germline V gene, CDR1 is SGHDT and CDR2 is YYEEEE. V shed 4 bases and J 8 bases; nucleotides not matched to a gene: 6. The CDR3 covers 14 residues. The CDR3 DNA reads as TGTGCCAGCAGCCAGGGACAGGGGGCAACCGAAGCTTTCTTT. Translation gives CASSQGQGATEAFF.

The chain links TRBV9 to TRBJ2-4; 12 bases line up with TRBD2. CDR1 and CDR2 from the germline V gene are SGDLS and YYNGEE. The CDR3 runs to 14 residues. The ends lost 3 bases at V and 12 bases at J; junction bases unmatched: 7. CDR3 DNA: TGTGCCAGCAGCGCCACGGGACTAGCGGGCCCTCAGTACTTC. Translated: CASSATGLAGPQYF.

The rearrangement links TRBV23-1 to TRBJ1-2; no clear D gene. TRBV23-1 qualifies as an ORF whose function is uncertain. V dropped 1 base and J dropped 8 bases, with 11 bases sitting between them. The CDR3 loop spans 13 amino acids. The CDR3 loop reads CASSQLQPGGYTF. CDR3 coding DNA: TGCGCCAGCAGTCAATTGCAACCGGGAGGCTACACCTTC.

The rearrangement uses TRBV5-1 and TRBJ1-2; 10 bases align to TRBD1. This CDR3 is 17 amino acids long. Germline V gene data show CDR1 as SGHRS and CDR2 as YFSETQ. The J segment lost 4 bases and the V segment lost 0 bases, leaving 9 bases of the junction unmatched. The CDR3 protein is CASSLGQGATTGYGYTF. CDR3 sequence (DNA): TGCGCCAGCAGCTTGGGACAGGGGGCGACAACGGGCTATGGCTACACCTTC.

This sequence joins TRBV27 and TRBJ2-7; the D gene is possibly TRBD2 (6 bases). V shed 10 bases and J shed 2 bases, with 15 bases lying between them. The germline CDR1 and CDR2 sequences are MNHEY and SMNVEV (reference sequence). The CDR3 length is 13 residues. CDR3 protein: CAIAVRGTYEQYF. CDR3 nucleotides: TGTGCCATCGCGGTTCGGGGGACCTACGAGCAGTACTTC.